This is a list of T cell receptor beta chains from one sample in a study of cytomegalovirus exposure and HLA in healthy donors. Measured with immunoSEQ multiplex PCR; TCRdb has only the in-frame clones, and not every one. Seen in this sample are around 70,000 clones; the ten most common clones hold 4.5% to 5%. Source material: PBMCs. Receptors were obtained from a man in his forties or fifties in good health and CMV-seronegative. Each CDR3 is given with its conserved first and last residue. The order of the fields is V gene, J gene, CDR3 protein.

V: TRBV4-3; J: TRBJ2-7; CDR3: CASSQDQGQGAEEQYF
V: TRBV20-1; J: TRBJ1-2; CDR3: CSAPGGDGYTF
V: TRBV5-4; J: TRBJ1-2; CDR3: CASSLAGGGYGYTF
V: TRBV6-1; J: TRBJ1-6; CDR3: CASSETPGQNSPLHF
V: TRBV6-4; J: TRBJ1-1; CDR3: CASNDGQGRAEAFF
V: TRBV7-8; J: TRBJ1-1; CDR3: CASSLAGLQGAWSTEAFF
V: TRBV29-1; J: TRBJ2-2; CDR3: CSVAGGNTGELFF
V: TRBV10-3; J: TRBJ1-1; CDR3: CAISDRALNTEAFF
V: TRBV28; J: TRBJ1-4; CDR3: CASSLSGLPTNEKLFF
V: TRBV30; J: TRBJ1-5; CDR3: CAAHPGGLSNQPQHF
V: TRBV7-2; J: TRBJ2-2; CDR3: CASSPRGRMTGELFF
V: TRBV5-1; J: TRBJ1-1; CDR3: CASSSAGLQVPEAFF
V: TRBV27; J: TRBJ2-3; CDR3: CASSYAGLAGGPCTDTQYF
V: TRBV7-9; J: TRBJ2-7; CDR3: CASSPRGTGGAGEQYF
V: TRBV4-1; J: TRBJ2-3; CDR3: CASSSGGGGDTQYF
V: TRBV7-2; J: TRBJ2-2; CDR3: CASSRSRRLAGGTTGELFF
V: TRBV28; J: TRBJ2-6; CDR3: CASSISSGRPAGANVLTF
V: TRBV10-3; J: TRBJ2-2; CDR3: CAIGDRAKNTGELFF
V: TRBV7-6; J: TRBJ2-5; CDR3: CASSLAGGLVGETQYF
V: TRBV4-1; J: TRBJ1-6; CDR3: CASSPSRQGNNSPLHF
V: TRBV2; J: TRBJ1-2; CDR3: CASRGQGEGYTF
V: TRBV6-6; J: TRBJ1-4; CDR3: CASSEGQATNEKLFF
V: TRBV14; J: TRBJ1-1; CDR3: CASSQVLTGVEAFF
V: TRBV4-3; J: TRBJ1-1; CDR3: CASSQQGPTEAFF
V: TRBV29-1; J: TRBJ2-7; CDR3: CSVGHSLAGGGEQYF
V: TRBV27; J: TRBJ2-7; CDR3: CASSLSVYEAGEQYF
V: TRBV29-1; J: TRBJ2-1; CDR3: CSVGATPYNEQFF